This T cell receptor (beta chain) was documented in a study of T cells after yellow fever vaccination. Overall study context: Fractions containing few cells were prepared with SMART-Seq v4 Ultra Low Input.

TCRdb ran MiXCR on the 5' RACE reads and lists one entry per CDR3 protein. Of tens of thousands of distinct CDR3 sequences in the sample, less than 15% were seen once. Between the trimmed V and J ends, which lost 0 bases and 10 bases, there was a span of 18 bases. Germline V gives CDR1 SGHVS, CDR2 FNYEAQ. The CDR3 runs 15 residues. Study outcomes and limitations: Some clonotypes were seen in both the CD4 and the CD8 compartments. These made up a small share and likely arose from convergent recombination.

The chain recombines TRBV7-6 with TRBJ1-2; D is undetermined. This clonotype was obtained from a man younger than 35 who received the YFV17D yellow fever vaccine. The source was CD8+ T cells not binding an NS4B(214-222) dextramer, sorted from PBMCs, collected about 21 days after the first yellow fever vaccination. CDR3 in DNA: TGTGCCAGCAGCTTAGCGGACGGAATGGGTTTGCACTACACCTTC. It translates to CASSLADGMGLHYTF. The full variable domain, with the rest looked up from reference TRBV7-6 and TRBJ1-2, is GAGVSQSPRYKVTKRGQDVALRCDPISGHVSLYWYRQALGQGPEFLTYFNYEAQQDKSGLPNDRFSAERPEGSISTLTIQRTEQRDSAMYRCASSLADGMGLHYTFGSGTRLTVV.